The 7 T cell receptor beta chains presented below share a single source sample, sequenced in a study of shared clonotypes between healthy human individuals. TCRdb's copy holds only in-frame clones and misses some; the assay was immunoSEQ multiplex PCR. Of some 2,000,000 clones in the sample, roughly 94% are singletons; the top ten hold 0.13%. The sample was naive CD4+ T cells sorted from blood. Subset meaning: CD45RA+ positively selected. These receptors were taken from a man between 18 and 35 years old in good health.

This chain uses TRBV28 with TRBJ1-1, with D perhaps TRBD1 (5 bases). The CDR3 totals 14 residues. Germline V gene data show CDR1 as MDHEN and CDR2 as SYDVKM. V lost 6 bases and J lost 3, with 14 bases in between. The CDR3 reads CASRRDPQDTEAFF. In DNA, the CDR3 is TGTGCCAGCAGGAGGGACCCCCAGGACACTGAAGCTTTCTTT.

Note on this clone: The sample carries other DNA sequences with the same CDR3. J is TRBJ2-3 and V is TRBV10-3, with D possibly TRBD2 on 6 matching bases. CDR1 ENHRY and CDR2 SYGVKD come from the germline V gene. This CDR3 spans 13 amino acids. With 6 bases removed from V and 2 bases from J, the gap between germline ends came to 9 bases. CDR3 coding DNA: TGTGCCATCAGGGCGGGGATCACAGATACGCAGTATTTT. Translated: CAIRAGITDTQYF.

The chain links TRBV7-8 to TRBJ1-5, with D perhaps matching TRBD1 (5 bases). The CDR3 covers 15 residues. Germline assignment: CDR1 SGHVS and CDR2 FQNEAQ. Trimming took 6 bases from V and 0 from J, leaving 12 bases between them. The CDR3 loop is CASRTGRFSNQPQHF. The CDR3 region has the DNA TGTGCCAGCAGGACGGGACGGTTTAGCAATCAGCCCCAGCATTTT.

The chain combines TRBV27 with TRBJ1-1, with 7 bases identical to TRBD1. In germline, CDR1 is MNHEY, CDR2 SMNVEV (reference sequence). With 5 bases clipped from V and 4 bases from J, the junction kept 25 bases outside the gene matches. The CDR3 is made up of 20 amino acids. For the CDR3, the DNA is TGTGCCAGCAGTATCTTCTTTCCCCGACAGGGTTTCAATGGGTCCACTGAAGCTTTCTTT. Protein product: CASSIFFPRQGFNGSTEAFF.

The chain links TRBV7-2 to TRBJ2-7, with D unclear. The CDR3 extends over 12 amino acids. The V gene's germline CDR1 is SGHTA and CDR2 FQGNSA. Trimming took 1 base from V and 6 from J, leaving 7 bases between them. The CDR3 bases are TGTGCCAGCAGCTTAGGGGTAGGCGAGCAGTACTTC. Its translation: CASSLGVGEQYF.

The chain employs TRBV25-1 and TRBJ2-7; a weak D match, TRBD1 (5 bases). CDR3 length: 17 residues. Germline V CDR1 and CDR2: MGHDK, SYGVNS. Deletions cut 3 bases from V and 5 bases from J, with 23 bases between. The CDR3 here is CASSDPYGHSGIHEQYF. CDR3 in DNA: TGTGCCAGCAGTGACCCATACGGACACTCTGGGATCCACGAGCAGTACTTC.

This rearrangement joins TRBV18 to TRBJ2-3, with D possibly being TRBD1 (5 bases). The CDR3 has 12 residues. The germline V gene has CDR1 KGHSH and CDR2 LQKENI. V lost 5 bases, J lost 7 bases, and 10 bases lay in between. CDR3 sequence reads: CASSDQGYTQYF. CDR3 DNA sequence: TGTGCCAGCTCAGATCAGGGTTATACGCAGTATTTT.